These 25 T cell receptor beta chains were all obtained from the same sample, sequenced in a study of control samples from healthy donors and cancer patients. Method: immunoSEQ multiplex PCR; TCRdb's copy keeps in-frame clones and lacks some. The sample includes roughly 120,000 clones, roughly nine tenths of them seen just once. The sequencing sample was made of PBMCs. Receptors originate from a woman in her 50s with colorectal cancer.

The rearrangement links TRBV30 to TRBJ1-3, with D tentatively TRBD1 (6 bases). CDR1 is GTSNPN, CDR2 SVGIG, per germline (reference sequence). This CDR3 spans 15 amino acids. V lost 2 bases to trimming and J lost 8 bases, with 19 bases between them. The CDR3 coding sequence is TGTGCCTGGAGTAAACAGGGTGGGGATACAGACACCATATATTTT. Translation: CAWSKQGGDTDTIYF.

The chain couples TRBV10-3 to TRBJ1-4, with 7 bases identical to TRBD1. CDR3 length: 14 amino acids. Germline V gene sequence: CDR1 ENHRY, CDR2 SYGVKD. Losses at the gene ends were 6 bases for V and 1 base for J; bases not matched to a gene: 2. CDR3 nucleotides: TGTGCCATCAGAGGACAGGAAACTAATGAAAAACTGTTTTTT. Its translation is CAIRGQETNEKLFF.

A remark on this clone: Other DNA sequences in this sample translate to the same CDR3. The chain combines TRBV7-9 with TRBJ2-1, with 7 positions matching TRBD2. V shed 2 bases and J 6 bases; nucleotides not matched to a gene: 7. The germline V gene encodes CDR1 SEHNR and CDR2 FQNEAQ (reference sequence). The CDR3 totals 15 residues. The CDR3 reads CASSLFAGARNEQFF. The CDR3 nucleotides are TGTGCCAGCAGCTTATTTGCGGGAGCGCGCAATGAGCAGTTCTTC.

The chain recombines TRBV28 with TRBJ1-1; 7 bases are shared with TRBD1. V was pared by 5 bases and J by 3 bases, with 12 bases of the junction left unmatched. CDR1 MDHEN and CDR2 SYDVKM come from the germline V gene. This CDR3 is built from 16 residues. The CDR3 loop reads CASSAGTVDRDTEAFF. The DNA for the CDR3 is TGTGCCAGCAGTGCCGGGACAGTGGACCGGGACACTGAAGCTTTCTTT.

CDR3 sequence: CASASGATYEQYF. CDR3 DNA sequence: TGTGCCAGCGCCAGCGGAGCAACCTACGAGCAGTACTTC. V is TRBV28 and J is TRBJ2-7, with D maybe TRBD2 (5 bases). V shed 8 bases and J shed 2 bases, with 13 bases lying between them. The CDR3 covers 13 residues. Germline CDR1 MDHEN, CDR2 SYDVKM.

V gene TRBV14 combines with J gene TRBJ1-1; D is possibly TRBD1 (6 bases). This CDR3 is 16 amino acids long. Per the germline V gene, CDR1 is SGHDN and CDR2 is FVKESK. Trimming removed 4 bases at V and 0 bases at J, with 15 bases between. The chain's CDR3 is CASSLPGGDMNTEAFF. CDR3 nucleotide sequence: TGTGCCAGCAGCCTTCCGGGGGGCGACATGAACACTGAAGCTTTCTTT.

This sequence joins TRBV2 and TRBJ2-5; the D gene is possibly TRBD1 (6 bases). The CDR3 length is 13 residues. CDR1 is SNHLY and CDR2 is FYNNEI in the germline V gene. Trimming cost V 8 bases and J 4 bases, with 14 bases left between them. CDR3 protein: CASSTGLRETQYF. Here the CDR3 DNA reads TGTGCCAGCTCTACAGGGTTAAGAGAGACCCAGTACTTC.

The chain carries TRBV27 and TRBJ1-4; the D gene is possibly TRBD1 (6 bases). Trimming took 3 bases from V and 7 from J, leaving 18 bases between them. Germline loops: CDR1 MNHEY, CDR2 SMNVEV (reference sequence). CDR3 length equals 16 residues. CDR3 sequence: CASSLRGAEGSEKLFF. The DNA for the CDR3 is TGTGCCAGCAGTTTGAGGGGGGCTGAGGGTAGTGAAAAACTGTTTTTT.

The V gene is TRBV5-1, the J gene TRBJ2-7; 8 bases match TRBD1. The CDR3 is made up of 14 amino acids. The germline CDR1 and CDR2 sequences are SGHRS and YFSETQ. V lost 5 bases to trimming and J lost 1 base; unmatched junction nucleotides: 5. The CDR3 nucleotides are TGCGCCAGCAGTCCGGGACAGGCTTCCTACGAGCAGTACTTC. The encoded protein is CASSPGQASYEQYF.

The chain has TRBV3-1 (or the pseudogene TRBV3-2) and TRBJ2-7; possibly TRBD1 for D (6 bases). Trimming left V 4 bases short and J 2 bases short, with 9 bases between. The V gene's germline CDR1 is LGHDT and CDR2 YNNKEL (reference sequence). The CDR3 is made up of 13 amino acids. CDR3 nucleotide sequence: TGTGCCAGCAGCCCGACAGGACCCTACGAGCAGTACTTC. This translates into CASSPTGPYEQYF.

The rearrangement joins TRBV6-6 to TRBJ2-5; the match to TRBD2 covers 8 bases. The CDR3 contains 14 residues. V lost 5 bases and J lost 6; bases outside the gene matches: 8. CDR1 and CDR2 from the germline V gene are MNHNY and SVGAGI (reference sequence). In DNA form, the CDR3 reads TGTGCCAGCAGTCCTACTGCGGGAGGAAAGACCCAGTACTTC. Protein sequence: CASSPTAGGKTQYF.

The chain uses TRBV6-6 and TRBJ2-2, with a possible D match to TRBD2 (5 bases). V lost 6 bases and J lost 0, with 5 bases in between. Germline lookup yields CDR1 MNHNY and CDR2 SVGAGI (reference sequence). This CDR3 region has 13 residues. The CDR3 sequence: CASSGANTGELFF. The CDR3 DNA follows: TGTGCCAGCAGCGGGGCGAACACCGGGGAGCTGTTTTTT.

This chain connects TRBV2 to TRBJ2-2, with a weak D call TRBD2 (6 bases). The germline V gene has CDR1 SNHLY and CDR2 FYNNEI. The CDR3 consists of 13 residues. V was pared by 11 bases and J by 6 bases, with 16 bases between. In DNA, the CDR3 is TGTGCCCGCCAGCGGGTGGGAGCCGGGGAGCTGTTTTTT. Translated, it gives CARQRVGAGELFF.

The chain's CDR3 is CASSFYTNYGYTF. The CDR3 DNA reads as TGTGCCAGCAGTTTCTACACAAACTATGGCTACACCTTC. V gene TRBV28 combines with J gene TRBJ1-2, with unresolved D. With 3 bases removed from V and 2 bases from J, the gap between germline ends came to 7 bases. Germline-derived CDR1 and CDR2 are MDHEN and SYDVKM. The CDR3 contains 13 residues.

The chain recombines TRBV6-2 or TRBV6-3 with TRBJ2-7; TRBD2 aligns across 10 bases. CDR1 is MNHEY, CDR2 SVGEGT, per germline. J lost 7 bases, V lost 6 bases, and 15 bases had no gene match. The CDR3 sequence is 16 residues long. The CDR3 DNA reads as TGTGCCAGCAGCCGACACGTGCTAGCGGGGGCGCCTGAGCAGTACTTC. Translation gives CASSRHVLAGAPEQYF.

The genes are TRBV19 and TRBJ2-7, with TRBD1 as a possible D gene (6 bases). CDR1 and CDR2 (germline): LNHDA, SQIVND (reference sequence). CDR3 length: 15 residues. V was pared by 3 bases and J by 4 bases, with 16 bases between. CDR3 sequence: CASSIETGFTYEQYF. The CDR3 bases are TGTGCCAGTAGTATCGAGACAGGTTTTACGTACGAGCAGTACTTC.

This clone was found a few times. The sample contains more than one DNA sequence encoding this CDR3. The chain has TRBV7-3 and TRBJ2-1; no clear D gene. Per germline, CDR1 SGHTA and CDR2 FQGTGA. Trimming stripped 3 bases from V and 5 bases from J, with 8 bases between. This CDR3 contains 13 residues. Written as DNA, the CDR3 is TGTGCCAGCAGCTTGGCAGGAAACAATGAGCAGTTCTTC. Its translation: CASSLAGNNEQFF.

The CDR3 region is CASSPTSGGYNEQFF. The CDR3 DNA sequence: TGTGCCAGCAGCCCGACTAGCGGGGGGTACAATGAGCAGTTCTTC. V usage is TRBV11-3 and J usage is TRBJ2-1, with 13 bases matching TRBD2. This CDR3 has 15 amino acids. CDR1 is SGHNT and CDR2 is YENEEA in the germline V gene. V lost 5 bases and J lost 4; bases outside the gene matches: 2.

The chain couples TRBV9 to TRBJ2-2; D is unclear. Trimming removed 3 bases at V and 7 bases at J, with 10 bases between. CDR3 size: 13 residues. CDR1 and CDR2 (germline): SGDLS, YYNGEE. The CDR3 nucleotides are TGTGCCAGCAGCGAAGGGATCCACGGGGAGCTGTTTTTT. Residues: CASSEGIHGELFF. The full variable domain, rest sourced from reference TRBV9 and TRBJ2-2, is DSGVTQTPKHLITATGQRVTLRCSPRSGDLSVYWYQQSLDQGLQFLIQYYNGEERAKGNILERFSAQQFPDLHSELNLSSLELGDSALYFCASSEGIHGELFFGEGSRLTVL.

This sequence joins TRBV30 and TRBJ1-1, with a weak D call TRBD1 (5 bases). Per the germline V gene, CDR1 is GTSNPN and CDR2 is SVGIG (reference sequence). The CDR3 spans 14 residues. The V end was cut by 4 bases, the J end by 1 base, with 13 bases between. The CDR3 spells CAWKRGPGNTEAFF. DNA for the CDR3: TGTGCCTGGAAAAGGGGCCCGGGGAACACTGAAGCTTTCTTT.

The chain carries TRBV18 and TRBJ1-1; 7 bases are a match to TRBD1. The V gene end was trimmed by 5 bases and the J gene end by 5 bases; junction bases not matched to a gene: 8. The germline V gene encodes CDR1 KGHSH and CDR2 LQKENI. There are 14 residues in the CDR3. The CDR3 nucleotides are TGTGCCAGCTCATTCGACAGGGTAGGAACTGAAGCTTTCTTT. Its protein is CASSFDRVGTEAFF.

This chain connects TRBV5-1 to TRBJ2-7; D is unresolved. Germline V gene data show CDR1 as SGHRS and CDR2 as YFSETQ. The CDR3 has 14 residues. V lost 5 bases and J lost 2, with 14 bases in between. CDR3 in DNA: TGCGCCAGCAGAAAACTGGAAAACACCTACGAGCAGTACTTC. As protein: CASRKLENTYEQYF.

This clone has a single count. The chain employs TRBV29-1 and TRBJ2-7, with 7 bases lining up with TRBD1. This CDR3 has 13 amino acids. Germline CDR1 is SQVTM and CDR2 is ANQGSEA. V lost 0 bases, J lost 6 bases, and 5 bases stayed unmatched. This CDR3 reads CSVEEPRGSEQYF. The CDR3 bases are TGCAGCGTTGAAGAGCCCAGGGGGAGCGAGCAGTACTTC.

The chain carries TRBV7-3 and TRBJ1-2, with D possibly being TRBD1 (5 bases). V shed 5 bases and J shed 2 bases, with 18 bases lying between them. Germline CDR1 is SGHTA and CDR2 is FQGTGA. This CDR3 is 16 amino acids long. The CDR3 nucleotides are TGTGCCAGCAGCCCTGGTCGTCGGACACTCAACTATGGCTACACCTTC. It encodes CASSPGRRTLNYGYTF.

Only a few counts were recorded for this clone. This chain uses TRBV19 with TRBJ1-3; 7 positions agree with TRBD1. Per germline, CDR1 LNHDA and CDR2 SQIVND (reference sequence). V shed 6 bases and J 0 bases; nucleotides not matched to a gene: 5. This CDR3 spans 15 amino acids. As DNA, the CDR3 is TGTGCCAGTAGCCGGGGACAGTCCTCTGGAAACACCATATATTTT. This codes for CASSRGQSSGNTIYF. Supplemented by reference TRBV19 and TRBJ1-3, the full variable domain reads DGGITQSPKYLFRKEGQNVTLSCEQNLNHDAMYWYRQDPGQGLRLIYYSQIVNDFQKGDIAEGYSVSREKKESFPLTVTSAQKNPTAFYLCASSRGQSSGNTIYFGEGSWLTVV.